Following are 9 T cell receptor beta chains from one sample sequenced in a study of cytomegalovirus exposure and HLA in healthy donors. 13 Jbeta primers and 60 Vbeta primers were used for the PCR. Sequencing was performed with immunoSEQ multiplex PCR; in TCRdb, only in-frame clones are kept and a portion is missing. Among tens of thousands of clones listed, over 60% were seen once. Sample: PBMCs. These receptor sequences come from a man aged 25-40 years in good health and CMV-seronegative.

This chain joins TRBV30 and TRBJ2-7; maybe TRBD1 (6 bases). There are 14 residues in the CDR3. Between the trimmed V and J ends, which lost 2 bases and 3 bases, there was a span of 14 bases. Germline-derived CDR1 and CDR2 are GTSNPN and SVGIG (reference sequence). The CDR3 DNA sequence: TGTGCCTGGAGTCTGACAGGTCCAAACTACGAGCAGTACTTC. This gives the protein CAWSLTGPNYEQYF.

This clone was seen only a few times. The V call is TRBV5-1, the J call TRBJ2-1, with a tentative D call TRBD2 (5 bases). This CDR3 comprises 15 residues. The V end was cut by 4 bases, the J end by 0 bases, with 11 bases between. Germline-derived CDR1 and CDR2 are SGHRS and YFSETQ. The CDR3 DNA follows: TGCGCCAGCAGCAATAGCGCGAGCTCCTACAATGAGCAGTTCTTC. Protein: CASSNSASSYNEQFF.

V is TRBV11-2 and J is TRBJ1-6, with 7 positions matching TRBD1. Germline CDR1 and CDR2: SGHAT and FQNNGV. This CDR3 region has 14 residues. V dropped 0 bases and J dropped 12; count of bases not matched to a gene: 5. The chain's CDR3 is CASSLDRQGLPLHF. The CDR3 coding sequence is TGTGCCAGCAGCTTAGATAGACAGGGTTTACCCCTCCACTTT.

The chain is built from TRBV5-1 and TRBJ2-7; 10 positions agree with TRBD2. The germline CDR1 and CDR2 sequences are SGHRS and YFSETQ. The V segment lost 2 bases and the J segment 3 bases; nucleotides outside the gene matches: 5. This CDR3 is built from 15 residues. CDR3 in amino acids: CASSFLAGVIYEQYF. CDR3 DNA: TGCGCCAGCAGCTTCCTAGCGGGAGTTATCTACGAGCAGTACTTC.

In this sample, this clone turned up a few times. This chain uses TRBV28 with TRBJ1-2, with D uncertain. The CDR3 consists of 10 residues. Per the germline V gene, CDR1 is MDHEN and CDR2 is SYDVKM. V was cut by 8 bases and J by 5 bases, with 6 bases left in between. The CDR3 region is CASYYYGYTF. In DNA form, the CDR3 reads TGTGCCAGCTATTATTATGGCTACACCTTC.

The chain recombines TRBV6-6 with TRBJ1-5; 9 bases line up with TRBD1. J lost 3 bases, V lost 2 bases, and 5 bases had no gene match. CDR3 length: 16 amino acids. The germline CDR1 and CDR2 sequences are MNHNY and SVGAGI (reference sequence). CDR3 region: CASSYRGQGSNQPQHF. The CDR3, as DNA: TGTGCCAGCAGTTACCGCGGACAGGGGTCCAATCAGCCCCAGCATTTT.

The V call is TRBV2, the J call TRBJ1-2; D unclear. Per germline, CDR1 SNHLY and CDR2 FYNNEI. V was cut by 4 bases and J by 11 bases, with 14 bases left in between. The CDR3 runs to 12 residues. The CDR3 region is CASSGQALSYTF. CDR3 in DNA: TGTGCCAGCAGTGGCCAGGCTTTGAGTTACACCTTC. Looking up the rest from reference TRBV2 and TRBJ1-2 gives the full variable domain: EPEVTQTPSHQVTQMGQEVILRCVPISNHLYFYWYRQILGQKVEFLVSFYNNEISEKSEIFDDQFSVERPDGSNFTLKIRSTKLEDSAMYFCASSGQALSYTFGSGTRLTVV.

The rearrangement links TRBV15 to TRBJ1-1, with 8 positions matching TRBD1. Germline lookup yields CDR1 LNHNV and CDR2 YYDKDF (reference sequence). With V trimmed by 5 bases and J by 5 bases, 16 bases remained unmatched. There are 17 residues in the CDR3. Written as DNA, the CDR3 is TGTGCCACCAGCGGAGTAATACCTGGACAGGGCGGAACTGAAGCTTTCTTT. It is translated as CATSGVIPGQGGTEAFF.

The genes are TRBV25-1 and TRBJ1-2; D is uncertain. The V end lost 4 bases, the J end lost 3 bases, and 6 bases lay between the germline ends. The CDR3 extends over 12 amino acids. Per germline, CDR1 MGHDK and CDR2 SYGVNS. DNA of the CDR3: TGTGCCAGCAGTGTACGGGACTATGGCTACACCTTC. It codes for CASSVRDYGYTF.